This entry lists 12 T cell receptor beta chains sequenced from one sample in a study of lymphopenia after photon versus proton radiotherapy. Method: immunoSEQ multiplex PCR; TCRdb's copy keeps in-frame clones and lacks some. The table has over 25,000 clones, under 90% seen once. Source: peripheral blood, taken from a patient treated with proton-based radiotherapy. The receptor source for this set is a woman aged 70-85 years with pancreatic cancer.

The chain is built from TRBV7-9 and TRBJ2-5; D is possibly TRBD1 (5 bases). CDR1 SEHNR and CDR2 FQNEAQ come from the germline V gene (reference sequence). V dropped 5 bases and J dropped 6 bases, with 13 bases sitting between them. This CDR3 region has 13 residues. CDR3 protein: CASSPQGLQTQYF. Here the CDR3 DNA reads TGTGCCAGCAGCCCCCAGGGTTTACAGACCCAGTACTTC.

Here the CDR3 reads CASSSRTGTYEQYF. CDR3 DNA: TGTGCCAGTAGTTCGAGGACAGGGACATACGAGCAGTACTTC. The chain has TRBV19 and TRBJ2-7, with 8 bases lining up with TRBD1. The CDR3 is made up of 14 amino acids. V lost 5 bases to trimming and J lost 4 bases; unmatched junction nucleotides: 7. Germline assignment: CDR1 LNHDA and CDR2 SQIVND (reference sequence).

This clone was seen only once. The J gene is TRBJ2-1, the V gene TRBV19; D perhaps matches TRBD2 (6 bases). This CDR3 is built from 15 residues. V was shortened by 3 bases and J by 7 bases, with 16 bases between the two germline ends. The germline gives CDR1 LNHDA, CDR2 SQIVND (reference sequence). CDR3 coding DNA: TGTGCCAGTAGTATTGGGGGGAGACTTCGTAATGAGCAGTTCTTC. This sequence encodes CASSIGGRLRNEQFF.

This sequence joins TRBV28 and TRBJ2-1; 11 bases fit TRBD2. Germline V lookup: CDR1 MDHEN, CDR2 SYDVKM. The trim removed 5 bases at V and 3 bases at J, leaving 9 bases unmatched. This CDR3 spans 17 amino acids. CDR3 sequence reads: CASSPLVGLADYNEQFF. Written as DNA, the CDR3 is TGTGCCAGCAGTCCGCTTGTGGGACTAGCGGACTACAATGAGCAGTTCTTC.

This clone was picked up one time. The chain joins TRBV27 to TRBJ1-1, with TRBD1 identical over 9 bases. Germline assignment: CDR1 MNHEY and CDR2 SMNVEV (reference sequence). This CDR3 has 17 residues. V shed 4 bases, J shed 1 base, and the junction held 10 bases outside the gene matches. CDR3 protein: CASSSTRTGGRNTEAFF. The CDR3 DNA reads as TGTGCCAGCAGTTCAACTCGAACAGGGGGCCGGAACACTGAAGCTTTCTTT.

The CDR3 sequence is CASSLDPLLYQYF. DNA for the CDR3: TGTGCCAGCAGCTTAGATCCCCTCCTCTACCAGTACTTC. V gene TRBV11-3 combines with J gene TRBJ2-7; no firm D call. Trimming took off 0 bases at V and 10 bases at J, with 13 bases between the two ends. The CDR3 has 13 amino acids. Germline V gives CDR1 SGHNT, CDR2 YENEEA.

In DNA, the CDR3 is TGTGCCAGCAGTGAAGGGACTACTAATGAGCAGTTCTTC. Protein product: CASSEGTTNEQFF. This chain uses TRBV2 with TRBJ2-1, with TRBD2 as a possible D gene (6 bases). Looked up from germline, CDR1 is SNHLY and CDR2 is FYNNEI. V was clipped by 1 base and J by 7 bases, with 8 bases between them. The CDR3 consists of 13 residues. Complete variable domain (other parts from reference TRBV2 and TRBJ2-1): EPEVTQTPSHQVTQMGQEVILRCVPISNHLYFYWYRQILGQKVEFLVSFYNNEISEKSEIFDDQFSVERPDGSNFTLKIRSTKLEDSAMYFCASSEGTTNEQFFGPGTRLTVL.

The CDR3 loop reads CASTRGTANSPLHF. The CDR3, as DNA: TGTGCCAGCACCAGAGGGACAGCTAATTCACCCCTCCACTTT. The rearrangement joins TRBV25-1 to TRBJ1-6; TRBD1 agrees at 7 bases. Per the germline V gene, CDR1 is MGHDK and CDR2 is SYGVNS. With V trimmed by 7 bases and J by 6 bases, 6 bases remained unmatched. The CDR3 has 14 residues.

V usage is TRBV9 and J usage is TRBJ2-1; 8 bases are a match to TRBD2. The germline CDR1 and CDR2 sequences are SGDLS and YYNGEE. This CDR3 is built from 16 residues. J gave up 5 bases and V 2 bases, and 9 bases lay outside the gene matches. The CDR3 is CASSVRVSGIDNEQFF. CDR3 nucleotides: TGTGCCAGCAGCGTTCGGGTTAGCGGGATAGACAATGAGCAGTTCTTC. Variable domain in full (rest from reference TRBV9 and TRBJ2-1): DSGVTQTPKHLITATGQRVTLRCSPRSGDLSVYWYQQSLDQGLQFLIQYYNGEERAKGNILERFSAQQFPDLHSELNLSSLELGDSALYFCASSVRVSGIDNEQFFGPGTRLTVL.

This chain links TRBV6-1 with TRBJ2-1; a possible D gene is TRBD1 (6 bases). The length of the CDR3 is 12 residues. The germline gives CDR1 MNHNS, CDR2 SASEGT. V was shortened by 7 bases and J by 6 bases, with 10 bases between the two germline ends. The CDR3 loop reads CASKGDRNEQFF. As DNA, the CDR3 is TGTGCCAGCAAGGGGGACCGCAATGAGCAGTTCTTC.

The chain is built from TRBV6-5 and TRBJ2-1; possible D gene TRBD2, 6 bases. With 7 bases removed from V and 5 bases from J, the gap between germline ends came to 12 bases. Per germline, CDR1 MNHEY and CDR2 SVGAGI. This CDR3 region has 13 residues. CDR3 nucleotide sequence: TGTGCCAGCAAGTCTGGACTACACAATGAGCAGTTCTTC. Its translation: CASKSGLHNEQFF.

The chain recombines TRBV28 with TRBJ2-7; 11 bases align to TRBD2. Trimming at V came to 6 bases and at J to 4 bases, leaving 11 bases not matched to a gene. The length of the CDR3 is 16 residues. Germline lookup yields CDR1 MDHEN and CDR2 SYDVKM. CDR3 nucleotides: TGTGCCAGCAGGTCCGAACCGGGACTAGCGGATTACGAGCAGTACTTC. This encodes CASRSEPGLADYEQYF.